This T cell receptor beta chain was observed in a study of control samples from healthy donors and cancer patients. Libraries were prepared by immunoSEQ multiplex PCR; TCRdb keeps only in-frame clonotypes and omits some of them. The table includes around 80,000 clones, roughly 84% detected once. Germline V gives CDR1 ENHRY, CDR2 SYGVKD. This CDR3 has 15 residues. V was cut by 3 bases and J by 10 bases, with 18 bases left in between. V and J are TRBV10-3 and TRBJ2-2; perhaps TRBD1 as D (6 bases). Sequenced input: blood. This clonotype was sampled from a woman aged 45-65 years in good health. The CDR3 loop reads CAISEGTPGHLELFF. The CDR3 DNA follows: TGTGCCATCAGTGAAGGGACACCGGGACACTTGGAGCTGTTTTTT.